One and the same sample provided the 11 T cell receptor beta chains below, sequenced in a study of blood T cell repertoires in COVID-19. The repertoire was sequenced with immunoSEQ multiplex PCR; TCRdb's copy has only in-frame clones and lacks some. Of fewer than 110,000 clones in the sample, roughly nine tenths were seen once. The sample comprised peripheral blood. These receptors all come from a human donor in a cohort sampled during active COVID-19.

This chain uses TRBV12-5 with TRBJ2-5, with 11 bases aligning to TRBD1. The V and J ends lost 4 bases and 5 bases, in that order; junction bases with no gene match: 6. In germline, CDR1 is LGHNT, CDR2 FRNRAP. The CDR3 has 15 amino acids. The CDR3 nucleotides read TGTGCTAGTGGTTCACGGACAGGGGGCCCGGAGACCCAGTACTTC. Translation gives CASGSRTGGPETQYF.

This clone was seen only once. J is TRBJ1-5 and V is TRBV5-1; TRBD1 might be the D (6 bases). This CDR3 has 14 residues. V gave up 3 bases and J gave up 7 bases, with 14 bases separating them. Germline V gene sequence: CDR1 SGHRS, CDR2 YFSETQ. For the CDR3, the DNA is TGCGCCAGCAGCTCCGAGGTAGGGGGACAGCCCCAGCATTTT. Translation gives CASSSEVGGQPQHF. The full variable domain, rest sourced from reference TRBV5-1 and TRBJ1-5, is KAGVTQTPRYLIKTRGQQVTLSCSPISGHRSVSWYQQTPGQGLQFLFEYFSETQRNKGNFPGRFSGRQFSNSRSEMNVSTLELGDSALYLCASSSEVGGQPQHFGDGTRLSIL.

The chain carries TRBV25-1 and TRBJ1-2, with a tentative D call TRBD1 (6 bases). CDR3 length: 13 residues. In germline, CDR1 is MGHDK, CDR2 SYGVNS. Between the trimmed V and J ends, which lost 3 bases and 4 bases, there was a span of 9 bases. CDR3 sequence reads: CASSEDSPYGYTF. In nucleotides, the CDR3 is TGTGCCAGCAGTGAGGACAGCCCCTATGGCTACACCTTC.

The chain recombines TRBV6-1 with TRBJ1-2, with a tentative D call TRBD1 (5 bases). The CDR3 sequence is 14 residues long. The germline gives CDR1 MNHNS, CDR2 SASEGT. Trimming pared 0 bases from V and 4 bases from J, leaving 9 bases between. CDR3: CASSEALQAYGYTF. The CDR3 coding sequence is TGTGCCAGCAGTGAAGCGTTACAGGCCTATGGCTACACCTTC.

The gene calls are TRBV6-6 and TRBJ1-2, with TRBD1 identical over 8 bases. V shed 7 bases, J shed 2 bases, and the junction held 6 bases outside the gene matches. The germline V gene encodes CDR1 MNHNY and CDR2 SVGAGI (reference sequence). This CDR3 is 14 amino acids long. CDR3 in amino acids: CASTRTGSNYGYTF. In nucleotides, the CDR3 is TGTGCCAGCACCCGGACAGGGTCAAACTATGGCTACACCTTC.

The V call is TRBV28, the J call TRBJ2-7; 8 bases line up with TRBD2. The CDR3 loop spans 15 amino acids. J lost 0 bases, V lost 5 bases, and 6 bases had no gene match. Germline CDR1 is MDHEN and CDR2 is SYDVKM. In nucleotides, the CDR3 is TGTGCCAGCAGTACTAGCGGCCAAAGCTCCTACGAGCAGTACTTC. Protein sequence: CASSTSGQSSYEQYF.

The rearrangement joins TRBV5-1 to TRBJ1-1; TRBD1 is a possible D gene (6 bases). Germline loops: CDR1 SGHRS, CDR2 YFSETQ. This CDR3 is 17 amino acids long. Trimming took 4 bases from V and 0 from J, leaving 19 bases between them. The CDR3 spells CASSRIPNRDMNTEAFF. As DNA, the CDR3 is TGCGCCAGCAGCCGAATTCCTAACAGGGATATGAACACTGAAGCTTTCTTT.

The chain combines TRBV5-1 with TRBJ1-1; tentatively, D is TRBD1 (5 bases). CDR1 is SGHRS and CDR2 is YFSETQ in the germline V gene. V lost 8 bases, J lost 2 bases, and 16 bases lay in between. CDR3 length equals 14 residues. CDR3 nucleotide sequence: TGCGCCAGTAGACTCGCGGGGACCAACACTGAAGCTTTCTTT. It yields the protein CASRLAGTNTEAFF.

V and J are TRBV6-6 and TRBJ2-3; D gene uncertain. The CDR3 covers 16 residues. Trimming pared 0 bases from V and 1 base from J, leaving 11 bases between. CDR1 is MNHNY and CDR2 is SVGAGI in the germline V gene (reference sequence). CDR3 loop: CASSYSLESGTDTQYF. As DNA, the CDR3 is TGTGCCAGCAGTTACTCGCTGGAGTCGGGCACAGATACGCAGTATTTT.

The chain recombines TRBV2 with TRBJ1-5; possible D gene TRBD1, 6 bases. CDR3 length equals 12 residues. CDR1 and CDR2 from the germline V gene are SNHLY and FYNNEI. V lost 8 bases and J lost 4, with 9 bases in between. DNA for the CDR3: TGTGCCAGCTCGGACAGTAATCAGCCCCAGCATTTT. Protein sequence: CASSDSNQPQHF.

The CDR3 region has the DNA TGTGCCGGTGCACTTAGCTCCTACAATGAGCAGTTCTTC. Translation gives CAGALSSYNEQFF. The chain recombines TRBV28 with TRBJ2-1; the D is unclear. Germline V gives CDR1 MDHEN, CDR2 SYDVKM. V lost 11 bases, J lost 0 bases, and 11 bases lay in between. The CDR3 is 13 residues long.